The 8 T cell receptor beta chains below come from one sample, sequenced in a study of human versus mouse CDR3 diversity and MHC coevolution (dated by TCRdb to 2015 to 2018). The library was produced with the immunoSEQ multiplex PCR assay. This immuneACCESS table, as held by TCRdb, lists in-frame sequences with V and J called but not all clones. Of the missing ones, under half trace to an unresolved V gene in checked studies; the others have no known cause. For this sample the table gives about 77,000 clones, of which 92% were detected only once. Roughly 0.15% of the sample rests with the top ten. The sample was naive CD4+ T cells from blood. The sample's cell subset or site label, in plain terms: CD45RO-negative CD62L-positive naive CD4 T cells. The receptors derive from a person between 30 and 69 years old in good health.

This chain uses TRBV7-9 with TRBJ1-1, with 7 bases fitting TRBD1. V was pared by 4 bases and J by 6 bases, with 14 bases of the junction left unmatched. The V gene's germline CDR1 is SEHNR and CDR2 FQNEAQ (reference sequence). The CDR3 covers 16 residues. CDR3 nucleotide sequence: TGTGCCAGCAGCTCCTCAACAGGGGCACCGTTTGCTGAAGCTTTCTTT. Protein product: CASSSSTGAPFAEAFF.

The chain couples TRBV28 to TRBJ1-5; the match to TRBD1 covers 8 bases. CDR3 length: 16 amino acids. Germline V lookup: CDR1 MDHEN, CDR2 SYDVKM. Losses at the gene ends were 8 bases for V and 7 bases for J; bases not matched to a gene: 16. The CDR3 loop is CASEGRGRGRNQPQHF. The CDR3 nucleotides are TGTGCCAGCGAGGGCAGGGGCAGGGGGCGAAACCAGCCCCAGCATTTT.

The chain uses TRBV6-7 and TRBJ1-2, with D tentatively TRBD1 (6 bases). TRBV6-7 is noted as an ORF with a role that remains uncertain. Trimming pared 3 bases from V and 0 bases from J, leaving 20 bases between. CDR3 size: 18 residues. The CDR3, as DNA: TGTGCCAGCAGTTATTTAGCTCCTCAGGGGCGTACTAACTATGGCTACACCTTC. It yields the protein CASSYLAPQGRTNYGYTF.

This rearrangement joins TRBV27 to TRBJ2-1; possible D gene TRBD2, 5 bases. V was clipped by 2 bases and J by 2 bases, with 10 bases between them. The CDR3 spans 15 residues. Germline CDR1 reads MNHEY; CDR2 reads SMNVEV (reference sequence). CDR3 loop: CASSLEGVAYNEQFF. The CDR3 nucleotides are TGTGCCAGCAGTTTAGAGGGAGTCGCCTACAATGAGCAGTTCTTC.

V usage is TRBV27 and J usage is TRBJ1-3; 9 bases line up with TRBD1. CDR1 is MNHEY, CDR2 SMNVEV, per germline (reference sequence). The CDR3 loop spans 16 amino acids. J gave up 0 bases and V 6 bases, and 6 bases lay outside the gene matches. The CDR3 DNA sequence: TGTGCCAGCAGACTCGGGACAGGGAGCTCTGGAAACACCATATATTTT. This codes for CASRLGTGSSGNTIYF.

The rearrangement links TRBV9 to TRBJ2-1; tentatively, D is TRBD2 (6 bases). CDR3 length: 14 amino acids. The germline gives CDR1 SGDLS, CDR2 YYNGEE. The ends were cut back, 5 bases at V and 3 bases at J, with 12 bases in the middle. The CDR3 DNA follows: TGTGCCAGCAGACCTACGGAGGGCTACAATGAGCAGTTCTTC. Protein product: CASRPTEGYNEQFF.

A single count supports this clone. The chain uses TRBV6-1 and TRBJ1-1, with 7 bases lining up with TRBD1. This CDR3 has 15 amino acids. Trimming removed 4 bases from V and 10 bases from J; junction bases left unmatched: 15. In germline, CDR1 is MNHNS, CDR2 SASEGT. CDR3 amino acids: CASSVSGGPEGRAFF. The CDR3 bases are TGTGCCAGCAGTGTTTCAGGGGGACCGGAGGGGAGAGCTTTCTTT.

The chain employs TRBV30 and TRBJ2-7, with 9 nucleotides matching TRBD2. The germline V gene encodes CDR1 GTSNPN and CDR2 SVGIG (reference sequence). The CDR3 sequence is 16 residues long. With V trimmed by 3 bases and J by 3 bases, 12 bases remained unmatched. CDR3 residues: CAWRALGLAGNYEQYF. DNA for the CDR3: TGTGCCTGGAGGGCCCTCGGGCTAGCGGGGAACTACGAGCAGTACTTC. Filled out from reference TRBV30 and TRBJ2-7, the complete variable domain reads SQTIHQWPATLVQPVGSPLSLECTVEGTSNPNLYWYRQAAGRGLQLLFYSVGIGQISSEVPQNLSASRPQDRQFILSSKKLLLSDSGFYLCAWRALGLAGNYEQYFGPGTRLTVT.